The rows below give T cell receptor beta chains drawn from one sample of a study of T-cell memory formation after mild COVID-19. TCRdb reprocessed the 5' RACE reads via MiXCR and lists one record per CDR3 protein. This table has about 260,000 distinct CDR3 sequences, 15% to 20% appearing once. Sample: PBMCs or a T cell subset sorted from them (not recorded which). The receptors shown here come from a man aged 18 to 30 who had mild COVID-19 (a few samples of this study predate the infection). Cell type and time point are not known. The CDR3 runs from the conserved cysteine through the conserved F or W.

V,CDR3
TRBV20-1,CSARDPFRGWTEAFF
TRBV6-1,CASMRGSGELFF
TRBV7-8,CASRPRAGNGYTF
TRBV5-1,CASSLEWGITEAFF
TRBV20-1,CSARPNPGRTKKAFF
TRBV6-6,CASLGVGGYYNEQFF
TRBV5-1,CASSLDAVSYEQYF
TRBV11-1,CASSQHSSTADSPLHF
TRBV5-1,CASSLTFRSLREGANVLTF
TRBV5-4,CASSLDRLAGVQGYEQYF
TRBV7-2,CASSWWGNQPQHF
TRBV4-1,CASSQGQGGTNEKLFF
TRBV7-9,CASSSSGGAFNEQFF
TRBV27,CASSSPLEGQAFF
TRBV7-9,CASSQHRLGNEQFF
TRBV29-1,CSIPGQLNYGYTF
TRBV9,CASSGAPGGYLAFF
TRBV4-2,CASSQDPGTLGETQYF
TRBV5-1,CASRTGTGGTDTQYF
TRBV5-1,CASSRQGETQYF
TRBV24-1,CATRNQPQHF
TRBV4-3,CASSQGLGTEAFF
TRBV7-6,CASSLIPGTDTQYF
TRBV18,CASSPPEAKNIQYF
TRBV19,CASNDRGRTDTQYF
TRBV6-1,CASSDRIGTDGNYEQYF
TRBV29-1,CSVETRDHSYEQYF
TRBV4-2,CASSQKRGSTDTQYF
TRBV4-1,CASSHSITDTQYF